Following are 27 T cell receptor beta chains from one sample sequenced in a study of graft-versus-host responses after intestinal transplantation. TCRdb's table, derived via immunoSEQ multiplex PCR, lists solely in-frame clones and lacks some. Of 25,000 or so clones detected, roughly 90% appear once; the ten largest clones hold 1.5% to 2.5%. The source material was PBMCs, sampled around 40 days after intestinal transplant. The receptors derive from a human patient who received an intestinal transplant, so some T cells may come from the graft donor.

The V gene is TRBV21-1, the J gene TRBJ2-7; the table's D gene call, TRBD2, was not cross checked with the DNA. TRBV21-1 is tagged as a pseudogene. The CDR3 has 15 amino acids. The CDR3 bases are TGTGCCAGCAGAATCAAACGGACTAGCGGGAGACCCTGGTACTTC. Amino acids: CASRIKRTSGRPWYF.

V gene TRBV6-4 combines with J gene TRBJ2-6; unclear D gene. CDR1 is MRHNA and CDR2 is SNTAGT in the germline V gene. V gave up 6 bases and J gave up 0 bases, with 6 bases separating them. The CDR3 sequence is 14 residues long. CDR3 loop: CASSTNSGANVLTF. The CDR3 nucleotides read TGTGCCAGCAGCACCAACTCTGGGGCCAACGTCCTGACTTTC.

The CDR3 sequence: CASSFGGLAGVNIQYF. For the CDR3, the DNA is TGTGCCAGCAGTTTCGGAGGACTAGCGGGAGTCAACATTCAGTACTTC. The chain links TRBV28 to TRBJ2-4; the match to TRBD2 covers 13 bases. CDR1 and CDR2 from the germline V gene are MDHEN and SYDVKM. V lost 3 bases, J lost 7 bases, and 6 bases stayed unmatched. The CDR3 consists of 16 residues.

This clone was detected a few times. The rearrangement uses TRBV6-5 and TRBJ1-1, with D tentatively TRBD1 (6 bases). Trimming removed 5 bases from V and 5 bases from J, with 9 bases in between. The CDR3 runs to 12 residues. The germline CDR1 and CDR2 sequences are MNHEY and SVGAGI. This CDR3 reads CASSRGGTEAFF. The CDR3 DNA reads TGTGCCAGCAGTAGGGGGGGGACTGAAGCTTTCTTT.

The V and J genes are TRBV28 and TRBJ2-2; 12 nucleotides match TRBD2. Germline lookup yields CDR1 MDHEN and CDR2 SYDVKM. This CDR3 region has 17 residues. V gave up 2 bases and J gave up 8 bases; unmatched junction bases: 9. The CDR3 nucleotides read TGTGCCAGCAGTTTAGCGACTAGCGGGAGTATTTGGGGGGAGCTGTTTTTT. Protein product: CASSLATSGSIWGELFF.

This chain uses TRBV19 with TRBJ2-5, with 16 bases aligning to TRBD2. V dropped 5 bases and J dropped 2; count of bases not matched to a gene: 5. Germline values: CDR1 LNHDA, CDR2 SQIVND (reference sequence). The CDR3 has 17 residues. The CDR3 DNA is TGTGCCAGTAGTGCCCCGGGACTAGCGGGAGGGCAAGAGACCCAGTACTTC. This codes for CASSAPGLAGGQETQYF.

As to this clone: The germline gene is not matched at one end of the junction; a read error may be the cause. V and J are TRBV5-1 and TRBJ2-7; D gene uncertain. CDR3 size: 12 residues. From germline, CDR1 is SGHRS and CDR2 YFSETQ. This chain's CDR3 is CASSVDIVFQVF. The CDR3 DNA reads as TGCGCCAGCAGCGTAGATATCGTCTTTCAGGTCTTC.

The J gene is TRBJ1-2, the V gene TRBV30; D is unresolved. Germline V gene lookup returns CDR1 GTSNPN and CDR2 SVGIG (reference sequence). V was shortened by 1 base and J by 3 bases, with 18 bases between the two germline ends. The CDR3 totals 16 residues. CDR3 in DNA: TGTGCCTGGAGTGATTATCCCGGGAGGAGGGACTATGGCTACACCTTC. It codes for CAWSDYPGRRDYGYTF.

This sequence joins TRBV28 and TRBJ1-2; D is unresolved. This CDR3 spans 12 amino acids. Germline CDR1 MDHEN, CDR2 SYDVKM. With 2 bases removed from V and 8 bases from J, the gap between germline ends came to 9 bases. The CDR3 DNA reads TGTGCCAGCAGTTTAGGGTTTTACGGCTACACCTTC. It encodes CASSLGFYGYTF.

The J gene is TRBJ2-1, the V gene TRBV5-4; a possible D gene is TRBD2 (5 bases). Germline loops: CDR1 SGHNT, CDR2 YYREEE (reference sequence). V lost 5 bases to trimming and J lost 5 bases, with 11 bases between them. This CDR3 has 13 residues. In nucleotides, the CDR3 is TGTGCCAGCAGTTCGCCGGGAAACAATGAGCAGTTCTTC. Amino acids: CASSSPGNNEQFF.

As DNA, the CDR3 is TGTGCCAGCAGTTTCACTAGCGGGAGGGATGGAGATACGCAGTATTTT. It yields the protein CASSFTSGRDGDTQYF. The rearrangement joins TRBV28 to TRBJ2-3; 13 bases fit TRBD2. From germline, CDR1 is MDHEN and CDR2 SYDVKM. The CDR3 covers 16 residues. V trimming: 3 bases; J trimming: 5 bases; junction bases outside the gene matches: 5.

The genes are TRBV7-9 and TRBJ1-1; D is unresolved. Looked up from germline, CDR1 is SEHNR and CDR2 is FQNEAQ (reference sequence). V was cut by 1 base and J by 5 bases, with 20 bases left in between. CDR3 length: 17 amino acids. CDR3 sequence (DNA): TGTGCCAGCAGCTTAGTCGGGGTTTGGGGAGTTAGGACTGAAGCTTTCTTT. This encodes CASSLVGVWGVRTEAFF.

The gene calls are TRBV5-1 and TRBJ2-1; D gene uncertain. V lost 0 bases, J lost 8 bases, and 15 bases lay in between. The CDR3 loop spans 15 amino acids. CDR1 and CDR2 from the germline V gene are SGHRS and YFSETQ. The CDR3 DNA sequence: TGCGCCAGCAGCTTGGACGGGTCGAAAGTCGATGAGCAGTTCTTC. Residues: CASSLDGSKVDEQFF.

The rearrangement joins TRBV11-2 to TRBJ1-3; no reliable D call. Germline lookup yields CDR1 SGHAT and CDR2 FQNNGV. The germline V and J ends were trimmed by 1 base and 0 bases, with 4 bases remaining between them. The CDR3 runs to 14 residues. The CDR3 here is CASSLAISGNTIYF. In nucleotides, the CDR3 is TGTGCCAGCAGCTTAGCTATCTCTGGAAACACCATATATTTT. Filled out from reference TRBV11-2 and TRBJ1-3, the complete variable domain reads EAGVAQSPRYKIIEKRQSVAFWCNPISGHATLYWYQQILGQGPKLLIQFQNNGVVDDSQLPKDRFSAERLKGVDSTLKIQPAKLEDSAVYLCASSLAISGNTIYFGEGSWLTVV.

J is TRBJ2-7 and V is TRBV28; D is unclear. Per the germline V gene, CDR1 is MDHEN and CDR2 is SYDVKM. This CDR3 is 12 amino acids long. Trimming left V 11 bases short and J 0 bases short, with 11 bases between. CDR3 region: CAASDVSYEQYF. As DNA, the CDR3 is TGTGCCGCCTCGGACGTCTCCTACGAGCAGTACTTC.

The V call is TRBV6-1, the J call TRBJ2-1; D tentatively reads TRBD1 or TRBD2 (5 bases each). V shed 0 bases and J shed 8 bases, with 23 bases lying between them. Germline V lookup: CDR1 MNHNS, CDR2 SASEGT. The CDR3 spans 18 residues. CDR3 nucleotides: TGTGCCAGCAGTGAAGCGCTTCGGGGACCCAGAGGATGGCATGAGCAGTTCTTC. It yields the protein CASSEALRGPRGWHEQFF.

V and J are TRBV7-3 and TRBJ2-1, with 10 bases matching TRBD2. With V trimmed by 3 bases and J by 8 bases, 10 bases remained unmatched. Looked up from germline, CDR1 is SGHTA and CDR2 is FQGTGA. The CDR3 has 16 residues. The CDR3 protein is CASSFRGLAGEYEQFF. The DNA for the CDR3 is TGTGCCAGCAGCTTTAGGGGTCTAGCGGGAGAATATGAGCAGTTCTTC.

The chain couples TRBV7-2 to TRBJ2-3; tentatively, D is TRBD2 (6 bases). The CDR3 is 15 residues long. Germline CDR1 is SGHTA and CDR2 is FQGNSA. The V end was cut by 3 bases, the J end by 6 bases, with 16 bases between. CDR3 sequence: CASSLASASGDTQYF. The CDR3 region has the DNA TGTGCCAGCAGCTTGGCTAGCGCGTCCGGGGATACGCAGTATTTT.

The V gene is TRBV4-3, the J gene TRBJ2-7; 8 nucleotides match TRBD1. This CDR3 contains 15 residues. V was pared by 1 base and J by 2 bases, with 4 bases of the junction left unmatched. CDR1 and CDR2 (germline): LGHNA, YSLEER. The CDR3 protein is CASSQGTGITYEQYF. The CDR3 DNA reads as TGCGCCAGCAGCCAAGGGACAGGGATCACCTACGAGCAGTACTTC.

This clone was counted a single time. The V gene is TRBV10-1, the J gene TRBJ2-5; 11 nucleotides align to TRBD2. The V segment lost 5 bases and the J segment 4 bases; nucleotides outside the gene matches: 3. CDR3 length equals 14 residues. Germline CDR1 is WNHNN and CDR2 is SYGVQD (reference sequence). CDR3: CASSTGLAGETQYF. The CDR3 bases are TGCGCCAGCAGTACCGGACTAGCGGGAGAGACCCAGTACTTC.

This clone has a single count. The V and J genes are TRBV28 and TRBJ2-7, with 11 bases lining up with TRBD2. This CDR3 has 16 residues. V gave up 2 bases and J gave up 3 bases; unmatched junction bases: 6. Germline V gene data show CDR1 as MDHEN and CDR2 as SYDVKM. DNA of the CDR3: TGTGCCAGCAGTTTAAGACATGGGACTAGCGGCTACGAGCAGTACTTC. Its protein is CASSLRHGTSGYEQYF.

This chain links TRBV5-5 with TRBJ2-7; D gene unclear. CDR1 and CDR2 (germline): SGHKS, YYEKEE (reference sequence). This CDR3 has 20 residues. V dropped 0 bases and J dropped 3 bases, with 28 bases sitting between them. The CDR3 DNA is TGTGCCAGCAGCTTGGACCCGTTCAGGAAAAAGCTATGGATGCGCTACGAGCAGTACTTC. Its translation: CASSLDPFRKKLWMRYEQYF. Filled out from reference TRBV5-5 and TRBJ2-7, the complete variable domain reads DAGVTQSPTHLIKTRGQQVTLRCSPISGHKSVSWYQQVLGQGPQFIFQYYEKEERGRGNFPDRFSARQFPNYSSELNVNALLLGDSALYLCASSLDPFRKKLWMRYEQYFGPGTRLTVT.

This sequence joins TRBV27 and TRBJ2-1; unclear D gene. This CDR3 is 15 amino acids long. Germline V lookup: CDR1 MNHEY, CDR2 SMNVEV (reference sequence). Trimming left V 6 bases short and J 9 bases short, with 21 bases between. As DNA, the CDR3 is TGTGCCAGCAGCAGTTTACCCCTCCGTGGATGTGAGCAGTTCTTC. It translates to CASSSLPLRGCEQFF.

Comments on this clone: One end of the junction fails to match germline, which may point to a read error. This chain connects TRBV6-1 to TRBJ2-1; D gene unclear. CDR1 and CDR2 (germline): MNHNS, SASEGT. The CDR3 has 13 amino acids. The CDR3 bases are TGTGCCAGCAGCCTCGAAGGATACAGTGAGCAGTTCTTC. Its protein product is CASSLEGYSEQFF.

The CDR3 reads CASRRWSSGRGRTLDTQYF. The CDR3 nucleotides read TGTGCCAGCAGAAGGTGGTCGTCCGGGAGAGGGAGAACTCTGGATACGCAGTATTTT. This chain links TRBV28 with TRBJ2-3; a possible D gene is TRBD2 (6 bases). V lost 6 bases and J lost 6, with 31 bases in between. CDR3 length equals 19 residues. The germline V gene has CDR1 MDHEN and CDR2 SYDVKM.

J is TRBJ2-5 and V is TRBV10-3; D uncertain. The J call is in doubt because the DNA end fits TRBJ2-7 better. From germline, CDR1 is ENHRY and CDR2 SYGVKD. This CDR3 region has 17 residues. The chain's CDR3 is CAISDWTKRIIPYEQYF. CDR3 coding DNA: TGTGCCATCAGTGATTGGACCAAAAGAATTATTCCCTACGAGCAGTACTTC.

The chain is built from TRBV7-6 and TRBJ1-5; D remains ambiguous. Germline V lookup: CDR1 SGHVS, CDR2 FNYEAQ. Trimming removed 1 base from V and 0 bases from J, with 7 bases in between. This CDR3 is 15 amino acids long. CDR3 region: CASSLDPNSNQPQHF. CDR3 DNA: TGTGCCAGCAGCTTAGACCCCAATAGCAATCAGCCCCAGCATTTT.